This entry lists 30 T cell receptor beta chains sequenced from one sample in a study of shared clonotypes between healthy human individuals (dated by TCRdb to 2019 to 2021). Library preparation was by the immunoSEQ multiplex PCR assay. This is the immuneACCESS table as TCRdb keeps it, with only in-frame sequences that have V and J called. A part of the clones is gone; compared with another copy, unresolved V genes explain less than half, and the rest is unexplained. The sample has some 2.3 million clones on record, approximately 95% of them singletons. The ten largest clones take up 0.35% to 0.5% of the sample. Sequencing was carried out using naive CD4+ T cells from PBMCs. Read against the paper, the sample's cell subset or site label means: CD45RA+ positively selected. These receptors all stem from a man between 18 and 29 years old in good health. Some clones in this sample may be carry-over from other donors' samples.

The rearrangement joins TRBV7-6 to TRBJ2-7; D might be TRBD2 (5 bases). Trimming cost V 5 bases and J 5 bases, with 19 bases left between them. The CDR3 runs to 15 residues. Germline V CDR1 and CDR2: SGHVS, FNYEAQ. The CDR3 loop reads CASSLISAAVHEQYF. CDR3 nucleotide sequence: TGTGCCAGCAGCCTGATCTCGGCAGCGGTTCACGAGCAGTACTTC.

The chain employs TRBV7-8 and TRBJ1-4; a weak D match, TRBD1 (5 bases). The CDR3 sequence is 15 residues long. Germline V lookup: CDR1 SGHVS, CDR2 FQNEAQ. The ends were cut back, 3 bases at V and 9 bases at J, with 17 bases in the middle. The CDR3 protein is CASSFSGPGGQKLFF. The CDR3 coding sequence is TGTGCCAGCAGCTTCTCAGGGCCGGGTGGTCAAAAACTGTTTTTT.

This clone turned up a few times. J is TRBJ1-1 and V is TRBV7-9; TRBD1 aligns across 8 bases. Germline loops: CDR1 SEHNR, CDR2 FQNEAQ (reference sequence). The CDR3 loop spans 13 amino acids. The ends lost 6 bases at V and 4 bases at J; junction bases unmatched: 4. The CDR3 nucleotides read TGTGCCAGCAGACCACAGGGGGGCACTGAAGCTTTCTTT. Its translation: CASRPQGGTEAFF. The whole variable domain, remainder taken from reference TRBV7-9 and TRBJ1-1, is DTGVSQNPRHKITKRGQNVTFRCDPISEHNRLYWYRQTLGQGPEFLTYFQNEAQLEKSRLLSDRFSAERPKGSFSTLEIQRTEQGDSAMYLCASRPQGGTEAFFGQGTRLTVV.

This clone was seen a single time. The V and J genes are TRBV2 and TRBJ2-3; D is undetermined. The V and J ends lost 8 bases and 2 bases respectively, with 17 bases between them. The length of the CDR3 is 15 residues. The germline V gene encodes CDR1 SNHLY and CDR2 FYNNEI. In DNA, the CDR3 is TGTGCCAGCGTGGTTGGGCGCACAGACACAGATACGCAGTATTTT. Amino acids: CASVVGRTDTDTQYF.

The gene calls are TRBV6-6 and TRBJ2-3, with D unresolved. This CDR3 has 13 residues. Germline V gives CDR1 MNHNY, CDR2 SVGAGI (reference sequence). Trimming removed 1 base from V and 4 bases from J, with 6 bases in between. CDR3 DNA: TGTGCCAGCAGTTACTTTGGAGCAGATACGCAGTATTTT. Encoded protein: CASSYFGADTQYF.

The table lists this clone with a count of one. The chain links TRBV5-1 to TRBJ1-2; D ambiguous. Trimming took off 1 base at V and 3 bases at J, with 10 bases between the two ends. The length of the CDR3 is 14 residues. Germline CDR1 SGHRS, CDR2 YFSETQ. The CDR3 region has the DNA TGCGCCAGCAGCTTGAGGAGACAACACTATGGCTACACCTTC. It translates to CASSLRRQHYGYTF.

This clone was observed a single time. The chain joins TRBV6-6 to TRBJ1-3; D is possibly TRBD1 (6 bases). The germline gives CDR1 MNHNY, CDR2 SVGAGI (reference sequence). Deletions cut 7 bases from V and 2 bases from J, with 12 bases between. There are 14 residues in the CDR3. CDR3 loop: CASTQGGTGNTIYF. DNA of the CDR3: TGTGCCAGCACCCAAGGGGGAACTGGAAACACCATATATTTT.

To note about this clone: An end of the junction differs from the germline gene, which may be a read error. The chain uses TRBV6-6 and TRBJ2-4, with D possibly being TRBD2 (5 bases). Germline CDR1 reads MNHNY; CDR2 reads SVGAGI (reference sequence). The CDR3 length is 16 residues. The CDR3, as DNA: TGTGCCAGCAGTGACTCCTACGAGGGAACCAAAAACATTCAGTACTTC. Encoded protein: CASSDSYEGTKNIQYF.

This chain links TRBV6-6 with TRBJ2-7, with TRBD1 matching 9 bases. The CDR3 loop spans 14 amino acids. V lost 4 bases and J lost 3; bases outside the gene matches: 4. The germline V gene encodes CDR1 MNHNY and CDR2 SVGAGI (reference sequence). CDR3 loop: CASSFVTGGYEQYF. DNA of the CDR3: TGTGCCAGCAGTTTTGTGACAGGGGGCTACGAGCAGTACTTC.

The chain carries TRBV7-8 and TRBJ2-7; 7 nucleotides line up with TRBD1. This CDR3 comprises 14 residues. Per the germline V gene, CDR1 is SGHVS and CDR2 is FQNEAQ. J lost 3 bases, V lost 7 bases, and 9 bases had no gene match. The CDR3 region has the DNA TGTGCCAGCACCCTGGGACAGAGTTACTACGAGCAGTACTTC. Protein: CASTLGQSYYEQYF.

The CDR3 protein is CAGSKQGSDTQYF. In nucleotides, the CDR3 is TGTGCCGGATCGAAACAGGGATCAGATACGCAGTATTTT. This rearrangement joins TRBV6-1 to TRBJ2-3; perhaps TRBD1 as D (6 bases). This CDR3 has 13 amino acids. Between the trimmed V and J ends, which lost 11 bases and 4 bases, there was a span of 16 bases. In germline, CDR1 is MNHNS, CDR2 SASEGT.

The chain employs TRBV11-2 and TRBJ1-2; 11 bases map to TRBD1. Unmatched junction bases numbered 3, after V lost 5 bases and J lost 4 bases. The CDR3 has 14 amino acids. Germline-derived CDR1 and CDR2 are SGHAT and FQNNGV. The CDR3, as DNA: TGTGCCAGCAGCGTCGGGACAGGGGGCTATGGCTACACCTTC. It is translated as CASSVGTGGYGYTF.

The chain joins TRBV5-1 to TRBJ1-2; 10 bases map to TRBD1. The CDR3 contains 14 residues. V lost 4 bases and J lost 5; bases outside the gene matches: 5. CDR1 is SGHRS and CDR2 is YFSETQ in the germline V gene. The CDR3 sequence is CASSQGTGVYGYTF. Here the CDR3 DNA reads TGCGCCAGCAGCCAGGGGACAGGGGTTTATGGCTACACCTTC. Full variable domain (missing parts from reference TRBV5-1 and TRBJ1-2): KAGVTQTPRYLIKTRGQQVTLSCSPISGHRSVSWYQQTPGQGLQFLFEYFSETQRNKGNFPGRFSGRQFSNSRSEMNVSTLELGDSALYLCASSQGTGVYGYTFGSGTRLTVV.

DNA of the CDR3: TGTGCCAGCAGCCCACGCGGATCGGGCACTGAAGCTTTCTTT. Translated, it gives CASSPRGSGTEAFF. This chain links TRBV9 with TRBJ1-1, with no clear D. Germline V gives CDR1 SGDLS, CDR2 YYNGEE. V gave up 4 bases and J gave up 4 bases, with 14 bases separating them. The CDR3 sequence is 14 residues long.

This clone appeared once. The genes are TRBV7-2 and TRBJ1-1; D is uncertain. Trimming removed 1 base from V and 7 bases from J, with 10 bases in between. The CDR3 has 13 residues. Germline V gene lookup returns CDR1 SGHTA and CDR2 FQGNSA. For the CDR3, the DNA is TGTGCCAGCAGCTTAGATTTTGGCAGTGAAGCTTTCTTT. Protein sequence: CASSLDFGSEAFF.

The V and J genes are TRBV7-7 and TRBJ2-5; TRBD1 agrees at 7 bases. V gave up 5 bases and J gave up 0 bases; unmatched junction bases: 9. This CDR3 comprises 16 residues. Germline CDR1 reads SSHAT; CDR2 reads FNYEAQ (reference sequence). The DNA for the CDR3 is TGTGCCAGCAGCCCTCACGGGACAGCCTACCAAGAGACCCAGTACTTC. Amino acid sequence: CASSPHGTAYQETQYF. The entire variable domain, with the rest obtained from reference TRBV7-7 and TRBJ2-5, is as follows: GAGVSQSPRYKVTKRGQDVTLRCDPISSHATLYWYQQALGQGPEFLTYFNYEAQPDKSGLPSDRFSAERPEGSISTLTIQRTEQRDSAMYRCASSPHGTAYQETQYFGPGTRLLVL.

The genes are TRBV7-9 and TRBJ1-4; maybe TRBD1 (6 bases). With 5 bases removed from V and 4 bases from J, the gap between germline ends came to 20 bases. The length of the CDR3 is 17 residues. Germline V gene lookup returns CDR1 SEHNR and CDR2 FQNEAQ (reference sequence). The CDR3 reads CASSRGDIALFNEKLFF. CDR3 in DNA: TGTGCCAGCAGCCGTGGGGACATCGCCCTTTTTAATGAAAAACTGTTTTTT.

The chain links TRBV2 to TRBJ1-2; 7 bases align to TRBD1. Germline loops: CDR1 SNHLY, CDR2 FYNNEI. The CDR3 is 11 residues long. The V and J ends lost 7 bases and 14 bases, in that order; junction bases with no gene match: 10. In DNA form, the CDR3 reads TGTGCCAGCACTCGAGACAGGGTGATTACCTTC. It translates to CASTRDRVITF.

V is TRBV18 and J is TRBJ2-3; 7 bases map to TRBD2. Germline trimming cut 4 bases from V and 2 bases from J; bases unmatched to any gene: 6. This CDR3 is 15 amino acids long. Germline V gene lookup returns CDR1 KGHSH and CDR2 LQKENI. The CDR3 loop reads CASSLAGALTDTQYF. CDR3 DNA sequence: TGTGCCAGCTCACTGGCGGGAGCGCTCACAGATACGCAGTATTTT.

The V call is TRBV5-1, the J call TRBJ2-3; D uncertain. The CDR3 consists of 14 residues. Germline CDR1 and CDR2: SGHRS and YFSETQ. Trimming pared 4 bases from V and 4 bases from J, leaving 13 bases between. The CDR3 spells CASSAADAADTQYF. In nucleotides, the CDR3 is TGCGCCAGCAGCGCCGCGGACGCCGCAGATACGCAGTATTTT.

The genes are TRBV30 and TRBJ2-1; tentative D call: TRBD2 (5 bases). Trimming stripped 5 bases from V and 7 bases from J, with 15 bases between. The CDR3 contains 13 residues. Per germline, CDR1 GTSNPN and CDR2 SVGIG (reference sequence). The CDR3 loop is CAWLGGLINEQFF. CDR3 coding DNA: TGTGCCTGGCTGGGCGGGTTAATTAATGAGCAGTTCTTC.

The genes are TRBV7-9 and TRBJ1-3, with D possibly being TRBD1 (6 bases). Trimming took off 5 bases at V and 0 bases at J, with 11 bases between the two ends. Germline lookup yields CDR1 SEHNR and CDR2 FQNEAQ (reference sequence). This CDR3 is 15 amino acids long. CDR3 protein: CASSPGAFSGNTIYF. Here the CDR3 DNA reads TGTGCCAGCAGCCCAGGGGCCTTCTCTGGAAACACCATATATTTT.

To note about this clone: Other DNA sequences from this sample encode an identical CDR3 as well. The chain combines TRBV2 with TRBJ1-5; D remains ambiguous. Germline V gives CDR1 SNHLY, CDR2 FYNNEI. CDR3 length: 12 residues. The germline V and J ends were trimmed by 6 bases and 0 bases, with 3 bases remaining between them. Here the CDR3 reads CASRDSNQPQHF. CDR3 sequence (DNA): TGTGCCAGCAGAGATAGCAATCAGCCCCAGCATTTT.

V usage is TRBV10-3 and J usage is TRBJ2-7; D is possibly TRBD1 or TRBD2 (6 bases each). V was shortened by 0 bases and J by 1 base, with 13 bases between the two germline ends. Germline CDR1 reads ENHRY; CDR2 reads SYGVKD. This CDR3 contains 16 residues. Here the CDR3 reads CAISESGGYRSYEQYF. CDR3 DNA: TGTGCCATCAGTGAGTCCGGGGGCTACCGTTCCTACGAGCAGTACTTC.

The CDR3 nucleotides read TGTGCCAGCAGTCCAACTAGCGGGAGGGCGCCAAAAAACATTCAGTACTTC. Protein product: CASSPTSGRAPKNIQYF. The chain combines TRBV28 with TRBJ2-4; 13 positions agree with TRBD2. The V gene end was trimmed by 5 bases and the J gene end by 4 bases; junction bases not matched to a gene: 8. CDR3 size: 17 residues. Germline values: CDR1 MDHEN, CDR2 SYDVKM.

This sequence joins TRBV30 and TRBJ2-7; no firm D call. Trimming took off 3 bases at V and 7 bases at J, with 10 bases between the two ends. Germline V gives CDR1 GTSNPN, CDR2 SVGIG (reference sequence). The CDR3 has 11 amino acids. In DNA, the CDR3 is TGTGCCTGGAGCCAGCCCACGGAGCAGTACTTC. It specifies CAWSQPTEQYF.

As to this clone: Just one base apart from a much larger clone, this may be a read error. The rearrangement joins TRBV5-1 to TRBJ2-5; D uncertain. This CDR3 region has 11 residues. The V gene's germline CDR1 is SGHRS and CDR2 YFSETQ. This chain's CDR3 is CASSLGETRYF. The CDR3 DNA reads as TGCGCCAGCAGCTTGGGAGAGACCCGGTACTTC. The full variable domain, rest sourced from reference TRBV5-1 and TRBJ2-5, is KAGVTQTPRYLIKTRGQQVTLSCSPISGHRSVSWYQQTPGQGLQFLFEYFSETQRNKGNFPGRFSGRQFSNSRSEMNVSTLELGDSALYLCASSLGETRYFGPGTRLLVL.

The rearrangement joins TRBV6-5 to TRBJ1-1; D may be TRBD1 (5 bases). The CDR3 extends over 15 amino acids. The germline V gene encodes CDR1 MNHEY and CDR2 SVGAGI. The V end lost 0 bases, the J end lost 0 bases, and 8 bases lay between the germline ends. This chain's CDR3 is CASSYSQGLNTEAFF. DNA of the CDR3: TGTGCCAGCAGTTACTCTCAGGGTTTGAACACTGAAGCTTTCTTT.

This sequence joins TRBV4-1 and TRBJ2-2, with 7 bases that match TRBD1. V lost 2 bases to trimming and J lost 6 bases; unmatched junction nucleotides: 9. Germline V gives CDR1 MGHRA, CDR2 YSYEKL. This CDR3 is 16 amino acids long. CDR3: CASSQPDRVTAGELFF. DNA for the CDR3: TGCGCCAGCAGCCAACCTGACAGGGTGACCGCCGGGGAGCTGTTTTTT.

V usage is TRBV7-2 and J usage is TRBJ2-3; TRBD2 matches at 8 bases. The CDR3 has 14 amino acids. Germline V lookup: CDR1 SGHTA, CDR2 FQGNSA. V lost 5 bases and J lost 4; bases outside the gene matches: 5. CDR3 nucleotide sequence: TGTGCCAGCAGCCTTCGAGCGGGAGCAGATACGCAGTATTTT. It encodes CASSLRAGADTQYF. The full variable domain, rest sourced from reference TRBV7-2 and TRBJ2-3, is GAGVSQSPSNKVTEKGKDVELRCDPISGHTALYWYRQSLGQGLEFLIYFQGNSAPDKSGLPSDRFSAERTGGSVSTLTIQRTQQEDSAVYLCASSLRAGADTQYFGPGTRLTVL.